Listed below are T cell receptor beta chains from one sample, sequenced in a study of T cells after yellow fever vaccination. TCRdb reprocessed the 5' RACE reads with MiXCR, giving one entry per CDR3 protein. The sample yields 150,000 to 200,000 distinct CDR3 sequences, roughly 8.8% seen once. Sequencing used CD8+ T cells sorted from PBMCs, obtained 45 days after the yellow fever booster vaccination. The receptor set was obtained from a man younger than 30 who received the YFV17D yellow fever vaccine. The CDR3 runs from the conserved cysteine through the conserved F or W. The D gene is left open where the match is weak. Some rows mark clone size as missing; the rest say once, few, many or name a class of expanded clone.

TRBJ2-1 | - | TRBD2 | TRBV6-2/TRBV6-3 | TGTGCCAGCAGCCGGGGGGAGTCCTACAATGAGCAGTTCTTC | CASSRGESYNEQFF
TRBJ2-1 | - | - | TRBV29-1 | TGCAGCGCCCCCGGCGGGACAACGGGTGGTTCCTACAATGAGCAGTTCTTC | CSAPGGTTGGSYNEQFF
TRBJ2-7 | - | - | TRBV29-1 | TGCAGCGTTGAAGAAGTCGGACAGACCTACGAGCAGTACTTC | CSVEEVGQTYEQYF
TRBJ2-3 | many | TRBD2 | TRBV12-3/TRBV12-4 | TGTGCCAGCAGTGTTAGCGGGGGGGCTGGAGATACGCAGTATTTT | CASSVSGGAGDTQYF
TRBJ2-7 | many | - | TRBV29-1 | TGCAGCGTTGAATCTTCGGGGGTAGATTACGAGCAGTACTTC | CSVESSGVDYEQYF
TRBJ1-1 | - | - | TRBV10-2 | TGCGCCAGCAAGGCCAGTCTGAACACTGAAGCTTTCTTT | CASKASLNTEAFF
TRBJ1-5 | - | - | TRBV6-5 | TGTGCCAGCAGTTACTCAGTCGGAGGGCCCCAGCATTTT | CASSYSVGGPQHF
TRBJ2-5 | - | - | TRBV7-2 | TGTGCCAGCAGCCAAAAAAGGAACAGGGAAGAGACCCAGTACTTC | CASSQKRNREETQYF
TRBJ1-1 | - | - | TRBV15 | TGTGCCACCGCTGGGGTTGTGAACACTGAAGCTTTCTTT | CATAGVVNTEAFF
TRBJ1-6 | - | - | TRBV7-9 | TGTGCCAGCAGCCCGGGAGGGGCGGTATCACCCCTCCACTTT | CASSPGGAVSPLHF
TRBJ2-2 | - | TRBD1 | TRBV6-5 | TGTGCCAGCAGTTACTCGCTTACAGGGGCCAACACCGGGGAGCTGTTTTTT | CASSYSLTGANTGELFF
TRBJ2-1 | few | - | TRBV27 | TGTGCCAGCAGTTTTCCGGGCCAGCCCGGGGGTGAGCAGTTCTTC | CASSFPGQPGGEQFF
TRBJ1-5 | few | TRBD1 | TRBV4-1 | TGCGCCAGCAGCCAAGATGGACAGGGGGCGCGTCAGCCCCAGCATTTT | CASSQDGQGARQPQHF
TRBJ2-1 | - | - | TRBV7-8 | TGTGCCAGCAGTCACCCTGGACGGACTGATACCTACAATGAGCAGTTCTTC | CASSHPGRTDTYNEQFF
TRBJ2-3 | many | - | TRBV5-1 | TGCGCCAGCAGCTTTCGGTTTCAAGGGACCCCCGTGGCAGATACGCAGTATTTT | CASSFRFQGTPVADTQYF
TRBJ2-1 | few | TRBD2 | TRBV5-5 | TGTGCCAGCAGCTTGAACTATTGGGGGGGCAATGAGCAGTTCTTC | CASSLNYWGGNEQFF
TRBJ2-7 | - | TRBD1 | TRBV29-1 | TGCAGCGTTGGTGGGACAGTCTCCTACGAGCAGTACTTC | CSVGGTVSYEQYF
TRBJ2-1 | - | TRBD1 | TRBV5-1 | TGCGCCAGCAGCTTAGGACAGGGATCGGCCAATGAGCAGTTCTTC | CASSLGQGSANEQFF
TRBJ2-1 | few | TRBD2 | TRBV7-9 | TGTGCCAGCAGCACGCTAGCGGGGGGGCCCTACAATGAGCAGTTCTTC | CASSTLAGGPYNEQFF
TRBJ2-3 | - | - | TRBV7-9 | TGTGCCAGCAGCATAAACTACCAAGTAGGCCGGGATACGCAGTATTTT | CASSINYQVGRDTQYF
TRBJ1-2 | - | TRBD1 | TRBV10-3 | TGTGCCATCAGGGATGACAGGGGGCTATTTTATGGCTACACCTTC | CAIRDDRGLFYGYTF
TRBJ2-5 | - | - | TRBV5-1 | TGCGCCAGCAGCTTGGAGGGACAACAAGAGACCCAGTACTTC | CASSLEGQQETQYF
TRBJ2-1 | - | TRBD2 | TRBV11-1 | TGTGCCAGCACCCAACAGATGGCGGGGGGTTACAATGAGCAGTTCTTC | CASTQQMAGGYNEQFF
TRBJ1-2 | few | - | TRBV24-1 | TGTGCCACCAGTGATTTTTTTTCTGGCTACACCTTC | CATSDFFSGYTF
TRBJ2-1 | - | TRBD2 | TRBV2 | TGTGCCAGCACCGGAGCGGGGGGGGTAAACAATGAGCAGTTCTTC | CASTGAGGVNNEQFF
TRBJ2-3 | many | TRBD2 | TRBV2 | TGTGCCAGCAGTGAAGCTAGCGGGGCGATAGATACGCAGTATTTT | CASSEASGAIDTQYF
TRBJ2-7 | many | TRBD1 | TRBV4-2 | TGTGCCAGCAGCCAAGGACAGGGCTCCGAGCAGTACTTC | CASSQGQGSEQYF
TRBJ2-5 | many | TRBD2 | TRBV28 | TGTGCCAGCAGCCTTGGGGGGGACGTGCAAGAGACCCAGTACTTC | CASSLGGDVQETQYF
TRBJ2-7 | - | TRBD2 | TRBV9 | TGTGCCAGCAGCGTAGCAGCGGGGGTTACTTACGAGCAGTACTTC | CASSVAAGVTYEQYF
TRBJ2-2 | - | - | TRBV2 | TGTGCCAGCAGTGTTGGGAACGGGGAGCTGTTTTTT | CASSVGNGELFF
TRBJ2-1 | few | TRBD2 | TRBV6-2/TRBV6-3 | TGTGCCAGCAGTTACTCGGGGGAGGGATTCGTCGCCTACAATGAGCAGTTCTTC | CASSYSGEGFVAYNEQFF
TRBJ1-1 | - | - | TRBV10-2 | TGCGCCAGCAATCCGGGTTATGAAGCTTTCTTT | CASNPGYEAFF
TRBJ1-4 | - | TRBD1 | TRBV12-3/TRBV12-4 | TGTGCCAGCAGTCCCTACTGGACAGGGCTCACTAATGAAAAACTGTTTTTT | CASSPYWTGLTNEKLFF
TRBJ1-4 | - | - | TRBV4-1 | TGCGCCAGCAGCCACGCAGGAACGGGGTCGCGGAATGAAAAACTGTTTTTT | CASSHAGTGSRNEKLFF
TRBJ2-1 | - | TRBD2 | TRBV6-2/TRBV6-3 | TGTGCCAGCAGTTACTCGCTATTGACTAGCAAGCAGTTCTTC | CASSYSLLTSKQFF
TRBJ2-6 | many | - | TRBV10-3 | TGTGCCATCAGAGTGTCTGGCTCTGGGGCCAACGTCCTGACTTTC | CAIRVSGSGANVLTF
TRBJ2-1 | - | - | TRBV7-2 | TGTGCCAGCAGCTACGGGCCCTACAATGAGCAGTTCTTC | CASSYGPYNEQFF
TRBJ2-2 | - | - | TRBV12-3/TRBV12-4 | TGTGCCAGCAGTTTTGGGGTCGAGGGCGGGGAGCTGTTTTTT | CASSFGVEGGELFF
TRBJ2-3 | - | - | TRBV12-3/TRBV12-4 | TGTGCCAGCAACCTCCCCCGGGGAGGAGATACGCAGTATTTT | CASNLPRGGDTQYF
TRBJ2-3 | few | TRBD2 | TRBV2 | TGTGCCAGCAGGTCGCCGACGGGGGGGCTCAGCGGTACGCAGTATTTT | CASRSPTGGLSGTQYF
TRBJ2-6 | few | - | TRBV19 | TGTGCCAGTAGGACGACGCTCTCTGGGGCCAACGTCCTGACTTTC | CASRTTLSGANVLTF
TRBJ2-5 | - | - | TRBV7-9 | TGTGCCAGCAGCTTAGCGTTAGGCCCCACTGCGACCCAGTACTTC | CASSLALGPTATQYF
TRBJ1-1 | - | TRBD1 | TRBV6-5 | TGTGCCAGCAGTCCGAGCGACAGGGGGCAAGCTTTCTTT | CASSPSDRGQAFF
TRBJ2-1 | - | - | TRBV4-3 | TGCGCCAGCAGCCACGCCGTGCGGTCCGAGGGGCCCGATGAGCAGTTCTTC | CASSHAVRSEGPDEQFF
TRBJ1-2 | - | - | TRBV4-1 | TGCGCCAGCAGTCCGATGCAGGGACAAATCTTCAACTATGGCTACACCTTC | CASSPMQGQIFNYGYTF
TRBJ1-1 | - | - | TRBV7-2 | TGTGCCAGCAGCCGCCTAGGACGCTGGGAAGCTTTCTTT | CASSRLGRWEAFF
TRBJ2-3 | few | TRBD2 | TRBV6-5 | TGTGCCAGCAGTGTACTAGCGGGGGAGTCTTTGAATACGCAGTATTTT | CASSVLAGESLNTQYF
TRBJ2-7 | - | - | TRBV19 | TGTGCCAGTAGTATAGGAGGCCCCGCCGCCTACGAGCAGTACTTC | CASSIGGPAAYEQYF